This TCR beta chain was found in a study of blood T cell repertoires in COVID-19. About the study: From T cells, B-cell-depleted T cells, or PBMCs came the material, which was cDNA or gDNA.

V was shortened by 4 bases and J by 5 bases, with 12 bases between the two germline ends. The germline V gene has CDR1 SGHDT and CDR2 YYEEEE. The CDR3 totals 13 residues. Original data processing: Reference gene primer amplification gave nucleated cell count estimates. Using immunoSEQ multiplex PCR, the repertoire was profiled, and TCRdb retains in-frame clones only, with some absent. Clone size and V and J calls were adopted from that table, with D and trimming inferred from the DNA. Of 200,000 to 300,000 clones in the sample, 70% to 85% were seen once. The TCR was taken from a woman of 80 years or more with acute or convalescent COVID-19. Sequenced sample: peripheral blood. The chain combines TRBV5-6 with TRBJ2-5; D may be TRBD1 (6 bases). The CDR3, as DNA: TGTGCCAGCAGCGGCAGGGGTTTGGAGACCCAGTACTTC. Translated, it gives CASSGRGLETQYF.